One T cell receptor (beta chain) is described in this entry. Antigen specificity is unknown. This sample was included in a study of human versus mouse CDR3 diversity and MHC coevolution. Only in-frame clones appear in the TCRdb table, and some are missing; sequencing was by immunoSEQ multiplex PCR. Found here are around 77,000 clones, 85% to 95% of them singletons; the top ten hold 0.15%. Study-wide points: In humans, T-cell selection involved 6 or 7 MHC II alleles.

This CDR3 has 16 amino acids. Germline CDR1 is MNHNS and CDR2 is SASEGT. V was cut by 2 bases and J by 2 bases, with 15 bases left in between. The sequence was collected from a person between 25 and 69 years old in good health. V is TRBV6-1 and J is TRBJ1-2; D might be TRBD1 (5 bases). The sample consisted of naive CD4+ T cells from blood. Subset in this sample: CD45RO-negative CD62L-positive naive CD4 T cells. CDR3 nucleotides: TGTGCCAGCAGTGAAATCTCTGCTCGGGGGAACTATGGCTACACCTTC. Translated, it gives CASSEISARGNYGYTF.